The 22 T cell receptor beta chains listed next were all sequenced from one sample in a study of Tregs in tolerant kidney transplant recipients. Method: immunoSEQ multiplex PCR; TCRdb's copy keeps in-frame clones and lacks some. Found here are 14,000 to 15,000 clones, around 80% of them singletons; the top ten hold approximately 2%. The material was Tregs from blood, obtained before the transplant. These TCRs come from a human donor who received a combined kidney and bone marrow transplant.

The CDR3 sequence: CASSARPGTGNTGELFF. The DNA of the CDR3 is TGTGCCAGCAGCGCGAGACCAGGGACAGGGAACACCGGGGAGCTGTTTTTT. The chain employs TRBV5-7 and TRBJ2-2; 8 bases agree with TRBD1. TRBV5-7 is recorded as an ORF, its role being uncertain. There are 17 residues in the CDR3. The V segment lost 4 bases and the J segment 1 base; nucleotides outside the gene matches: 9.

The CDR3 reads CASSPGLAVDEQFF. The DNA for the CDR3 is TGTGCCAGTAGTCCGGGACTAGCGGTGGATGAGCAGTTCTTC. This sequence joins TRBV19 and TRBJ2-1, with 11 bases matching TRBD2. Germline V gene lookup returns CDR1 LNHDA and CDR2 SQIVND (reference sequence). J gave up 8 bases and V 5 bases, and 5 bases lay outside the gene matches. The CDR3 length is 14 residues.

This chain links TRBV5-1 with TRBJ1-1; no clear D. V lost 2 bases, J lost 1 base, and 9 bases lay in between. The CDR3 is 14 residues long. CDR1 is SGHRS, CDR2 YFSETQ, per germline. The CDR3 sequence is CASSFEATNTEAFF. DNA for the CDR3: TGCGCCAGCAGCTTTGAGGCGACGAACACTGAAGCTTTCTTT.

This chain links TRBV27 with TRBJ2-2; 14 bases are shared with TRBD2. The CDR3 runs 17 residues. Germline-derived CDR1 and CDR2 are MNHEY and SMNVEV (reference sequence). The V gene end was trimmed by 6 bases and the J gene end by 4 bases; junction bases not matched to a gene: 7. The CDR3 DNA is TGTGCCAGCAGCGGACTAGCGGGGGGACCCATCACCGGGGAGCTGTTTTTT. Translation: CASSGLAGGPITGELFF.

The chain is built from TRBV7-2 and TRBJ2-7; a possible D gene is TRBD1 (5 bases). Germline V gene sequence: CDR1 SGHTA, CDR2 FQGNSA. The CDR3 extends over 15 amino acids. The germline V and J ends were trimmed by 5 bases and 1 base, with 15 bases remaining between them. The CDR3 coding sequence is TGTGCCAGCAGCCATCTCGGCAGGGCTTCCTACGAGCAGTACTTC. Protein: CASSHLGRASYEQYF.

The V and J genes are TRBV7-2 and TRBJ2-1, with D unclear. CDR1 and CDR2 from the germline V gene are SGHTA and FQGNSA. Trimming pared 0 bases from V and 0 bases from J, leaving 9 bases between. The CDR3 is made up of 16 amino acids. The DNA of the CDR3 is TGTGCCAGCAGCTTAGCAACTACTCCCTCCTACAATGAGCAGTTCTTC. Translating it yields CASSLATTPSYNEQFF.

CDR3 amino acids: CASSLLVGGELFF. CDR3 DNA sequence: TGTGCCAGCAGCTTATTGGTCGGCGGGGAGCTGTTTTTT. The chain links TRBV7-9 to TRBJ2-2, with unresolved D. V was pared by 2 bases and J by 7 bases, with 8 bases between. CDR1 SEHNR and CDR2 FQNEAQ come from the germline V gene (reference sequence). The CDR3 runs 13 residues.

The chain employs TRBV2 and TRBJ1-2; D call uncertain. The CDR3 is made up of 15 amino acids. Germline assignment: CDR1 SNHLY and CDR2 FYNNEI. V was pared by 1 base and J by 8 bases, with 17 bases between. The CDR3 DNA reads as TGTGCCAGCAGTGAAGATCGTAGGCGGGGAGTGGGCTACACCTTC. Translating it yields CASSEDRRRGVGYTF.

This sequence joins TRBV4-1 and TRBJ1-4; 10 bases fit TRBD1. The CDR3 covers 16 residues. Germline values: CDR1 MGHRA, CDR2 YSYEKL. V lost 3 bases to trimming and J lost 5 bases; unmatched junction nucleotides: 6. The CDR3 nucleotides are TGCGCCAGCAGCCAGGACAGGGGGGTTCAGAATGAAAAACTGTTTTTT. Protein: CASSQDRGVQNEKLFF.

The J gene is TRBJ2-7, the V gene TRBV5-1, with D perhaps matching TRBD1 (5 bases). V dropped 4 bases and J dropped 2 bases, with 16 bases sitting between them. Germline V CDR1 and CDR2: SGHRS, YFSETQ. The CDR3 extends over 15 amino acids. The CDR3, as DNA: TGCGCCAGCAGCCCGGGTGACAGCAACGCCTACGAGCAGTACTTC. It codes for CASSPGDSNAYEQYF.

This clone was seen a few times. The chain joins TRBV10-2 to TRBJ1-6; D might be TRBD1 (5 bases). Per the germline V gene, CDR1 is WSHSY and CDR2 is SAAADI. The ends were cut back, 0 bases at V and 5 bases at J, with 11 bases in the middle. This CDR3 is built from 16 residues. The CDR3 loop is CASSESGIGDNSPLHF. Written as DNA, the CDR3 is TGCGCCAGCAGTGAGTCGGGAATAGGGGATAATTCACCCCTCCACTTT.

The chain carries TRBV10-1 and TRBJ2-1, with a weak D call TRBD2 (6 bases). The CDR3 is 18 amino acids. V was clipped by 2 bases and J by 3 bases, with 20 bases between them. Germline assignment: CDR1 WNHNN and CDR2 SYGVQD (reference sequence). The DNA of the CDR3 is TGCGCCAGCAGTGAGGTCGTGAGGGACGGGAGCGGCTACAATGAGCAGTTCTTC. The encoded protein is CASSEVVRDGSGYNEQFF.

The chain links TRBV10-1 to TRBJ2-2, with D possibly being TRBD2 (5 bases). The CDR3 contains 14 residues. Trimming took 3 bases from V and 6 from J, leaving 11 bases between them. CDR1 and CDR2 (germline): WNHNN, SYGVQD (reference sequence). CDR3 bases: TGCGCCAGCAGTGATGCCGGGGATTCCGGGGAGCTGTTTTTT. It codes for CASSDAGDSGELFF.

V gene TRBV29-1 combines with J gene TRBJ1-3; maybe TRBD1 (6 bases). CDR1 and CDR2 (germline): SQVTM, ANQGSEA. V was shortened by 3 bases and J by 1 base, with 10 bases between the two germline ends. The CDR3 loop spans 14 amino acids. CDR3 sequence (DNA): TGCAGCGTTGACAAACAGGGTTCTGGAAACACCATATATTTT. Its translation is CSVDKQGSGNTIYF.

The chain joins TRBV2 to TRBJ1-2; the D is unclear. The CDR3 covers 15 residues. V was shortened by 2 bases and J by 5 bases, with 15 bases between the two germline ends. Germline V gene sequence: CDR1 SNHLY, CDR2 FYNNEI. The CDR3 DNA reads TGTGCCAGCAGTGAATCAAACTTGCGAAGATATGGCTACACCTTC. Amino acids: CASSESNLRRYGYTF.

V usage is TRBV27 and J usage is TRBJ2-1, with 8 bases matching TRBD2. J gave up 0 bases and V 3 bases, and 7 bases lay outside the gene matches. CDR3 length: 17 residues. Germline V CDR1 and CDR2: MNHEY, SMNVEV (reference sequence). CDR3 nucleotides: TGTGCCAGCAGTTTCGGGGGGGCCCCAAGCTCCTACAATGAGCAGTTCTTC. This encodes CASSFGGAPSSYNEQFF.

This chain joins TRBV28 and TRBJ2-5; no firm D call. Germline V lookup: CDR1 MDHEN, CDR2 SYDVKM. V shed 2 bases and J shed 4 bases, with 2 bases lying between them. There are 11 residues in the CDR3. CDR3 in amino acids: CASSLRETQYF. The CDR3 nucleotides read TGTGCCAGCAGTTTACGAGAGACCCAGTACTTC.

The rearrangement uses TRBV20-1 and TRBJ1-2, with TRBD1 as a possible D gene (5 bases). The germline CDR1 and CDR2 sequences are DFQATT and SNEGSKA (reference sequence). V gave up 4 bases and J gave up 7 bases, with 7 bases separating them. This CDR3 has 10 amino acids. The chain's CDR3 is CSATGLGYTF. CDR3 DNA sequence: TGCAGTGCTACGGGACTTGGCTACACCTTC.

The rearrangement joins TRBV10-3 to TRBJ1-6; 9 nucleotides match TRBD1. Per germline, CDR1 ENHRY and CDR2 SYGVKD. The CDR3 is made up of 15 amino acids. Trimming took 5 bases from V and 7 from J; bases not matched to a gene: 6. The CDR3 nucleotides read TGTGCCATCAGTTACGGACAGGGGCTAAATTCACCCCTCCACTTT. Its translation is CAISYGQGLNSPLHF.

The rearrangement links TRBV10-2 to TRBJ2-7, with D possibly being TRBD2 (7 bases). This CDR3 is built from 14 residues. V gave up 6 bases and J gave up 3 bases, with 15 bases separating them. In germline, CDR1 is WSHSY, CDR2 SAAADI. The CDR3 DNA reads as TGCGCCAGCAGGCGGGGGCCCCTAAACTACGAGCAGTACTTC. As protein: CASRRGPLNYEQYF.

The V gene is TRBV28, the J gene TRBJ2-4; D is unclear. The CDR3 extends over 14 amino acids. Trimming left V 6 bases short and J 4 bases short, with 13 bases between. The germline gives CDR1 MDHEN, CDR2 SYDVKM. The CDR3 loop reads CASSPHLTKNIQYF. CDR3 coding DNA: TGTGCCAGCAGCCCCCACTTGACTAAAAACATTCAGTACTTC. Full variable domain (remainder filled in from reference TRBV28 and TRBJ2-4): DVKVTQSSRYLVKRTGEKVFLECVQDMDHENMFWYRQDPGLGLRLIYFSYDVKMKEKGDIPEGYSVSREKKERFSLILESASTNQTSMYLCASSPHLTKNIQYFGAGTRLSVL.

CDR3 loop: CASSIKGGAYYGYTF. Written as DNA, the CDR3 is TGTGCCAGTAGTATCAAAGGGGGCGCGTACTATGGCTACACCTTC. This rearrangement joins TRBV19 to TRBJ1-2; TRBD1 agrees at 7 bases. The J segment lost 3 bases and the V segment lost 3 bases, leaving 7 bases of the junction unmatched. This CDR3 has 15 amino acids. Germline CDR1 reads LNHDA; CDR2 reads SQIVND (reference sequence).